The rows below give T cell receptor beta chains drawn from one sample of a study of blood T cells in healthy people across ages. TCRdb called the 5' RACE reads again in MiXCR, with one record for every CDR3 protein. Altogether about 650,000 distinct CDR3 sequences are present, over 40% being singletons, with the ten largest covering about 14%. The specimen sequenced was blood. These receptors originate from a woman over 75 in good health. Each CDR3 is given with its conserved first and last residue. The D gene is left open where the match is weak. Clone size is stated in some rows and not others, as once, few, many or a class when expanded.

CDR3	DNA	V	size	J	D
CATSREGSPGNTIYF	TGTGCCACCAGCAGAGAAGGCAGCCCTGGAAACACCATATATTTT	TRBV15	few	TRBJ1-3	.
CSARDRSRETPDTQYF	TGCAGTGCTAGAGATCGGAGCAGGGAAACCCCAGATACGCAGTATTTT	TRBV20-1	once	TRBJ2-3	.
CASSILGPSEFF	TGTGCCAGCTCAATACTAGGTCCAAGCGAGTTCTTC	TRBV7-2	many	TRBJ2-1	.
CAISEVQNTEAFF	TGTGCCATCAGTGAGGTACAAAACACTGAAGCTTTCTTT	TRBV10-3	.	TRBJ1-1	.
CASSSTGVTYGYTF	TGTGCCAGCAGTTCGACAGGGGTAACCTATGGCTACACCTTC	TRBV27	few	TRBJ1-2	TRBD1
CATVGDRYTGELFF	TGTGCCACCGTGGGCGACAGATACACCGGGGAGCTGTTTTTT	TRBV12-3/TRBV12-4	few	TRBJ2-2	.
CGVDPGNTEAFF	TGCGGCGTTGATCCAGGGAACACTGAAGCTTTCTTT	TRBV29-1	few	TRBJ1-1	.
CASSLGRDTQYF	TGTGCCAGCAGCTTGGGCAGAGATACGCAGTATTTT	TRBV7-2	many	TRBJ2-3	.
CASSPQTGAKTQYF	TGTGCCAGCAGCCCACAGACAGGGGCGAAGACCCAGTACTTC	TRBV3-1	many	TRBJ2-5	TRBD1
CASNSGGGRTKNIQYF	TGTGCCAGCAATTCCGGAGGCGGGAGGACCAAAAACATTCAGTACTTC	TRBV27	.	TRBJ2-4	TRBD2
CATSDAGAGVGYTF	TGTGCCACCAGTGACGCCGGAGCCGGGGTTGGCTACACCTTC	TRBV24-1	.	TRBJ1-2	.
CASSASATDTQYF	TGTGCCAGCTCAGCCTCAGCCACAGATACGCAGTATTTT	TRBV18	many	TRBJ2-3	.
CATSDLTSGQSSYNEQYF	TGTGCCACCAGTGATTTGACTAGCGGGCAGAGCTCCTACAATGAGCAGTACTTC	TRBV24-1	few	TRBJ2-7	TRBD2
CASSLDPGSNEQFF	TGTGCCAGCAGCTTAGACCCCGGGAGCAATGAGCAGTTCTTC	TRBV7-3	many	TRBJ2-1	.
CAISETGHAEQYF	TGTGCCATCAGTGAGACAGGACATGCCGAGCAGTACTTC	TRBV10-3	many	TRBJ2-7	.
CASSLVTGEADTQYF	TGTGCCAGCAGCTTAGTGACAGGGGAGGCAGATACGCAGTATTTT	TRBV11-2	few	TRBJ2-3	TRBD1
CASSSPRGRGNEQFF	TGCGCCAGCAGCTCGCCCCGAGGAAGGGGCAATGAGCAGTTCTTC	TRBV5-1	.	TRBJ2-1	.
CASGGSVYNEQFF	TGCGCCAGCGGTGGCTCGGTCTACAATGAGCAGTTCTTC	TRBV5-1	.	TRBJ2-1	.
CASSSSLSTKQYF	TGTGCCAGCAGCTCTAGCCTTTCTACGAAGCAGTACTTC	TRBV7-2	.	TRBJ2-5	.
CASSVDPLGLVEETQYF	TGTGCCAGCAGCGTAGATCCCCTGGGACTAGTTGAGGAGACCCAGTACTTC	TRBV9	.	TRBJ2-5	TRBD2
CASSPTLLAADTQYF	TGCGCCAGCAGCCCCACCCTTCTAGCCGCAGATACGCAGTATTTT	TRBV4-1	many	TRBJ2-3	.
CAISDLQGDQPQHF	TGTGCCATCAGTGACTTACAGGGGGATCAGCCCCAGCATTTT	TRBV10-3	.	TRBJ1-5	TRBD1
CASLPGQTKSGANVLTF	TGTGCCAGCCTTCCGGGACAGACTAAATCTGGGGCCAACGTCCTGACTTTC	TRBV9	once	TRBJ2-6	TRBD1
CASSLGQGTSTQYF	TGCGCCAGCAGCTTGGGACAGGGGACAAGTACGCAGTATTTT	TRBV5-1	.	TRBJ2-3	TRBD1
CASSQYGAGNTIYF	TGTGCCAGCAGCCAATATGGGGCTGGAAACACCATATATTTT	TRBV3-1	.	TRBJ1-3	.
CASLRQGMLKETQYF	TGTGCCAGCCTAAGACAGGGGATGTTAAAAGAGACCCAGTACTTC	TRBV2	few	TRBJ2-5	TRBD1
CASSLEQGGNTIYF	TGTGCCAGCAGCTTAGAACAGGGTGGAAACACCATATATTTT	TRBV7-9	once	TRBJ1-3	.
CASSSFPSETQYF	TGTGCCAGCAGCTCTTTCCCCTCAGAGACCCAGTACTTC	TRBV7-2	.	TRBJ2-5	.
CSATGGDTEAFF	TGCAGCGCGACAGGGGGGGACACTGAAGCTTTCTTT	TRBV29-1	few	TRBJ1-1	TRBD1
CASRAGTGTWQTQYF	TGTGCCAGCAGAGCCGGGACAGGGACATGGCAGACCCAGTACTTC	TRBV2	.	TRBJ2-5	TRBD1
CSVEGDREYYGYTF	TGCAGCGTTGAAGGGGACAGAGAATACTATGGCTACACCTTC	TRBV29-1	.	TRBJ1-2	TRBD1
CASSRDGEPYEQFF	TGTGCCAGCAGCCGGGACGGAGAGCCCTACGAGCAGTTCTTC	TRBV9	.	TRBJ2-1	.
CASSRPGQGAGTEAFF	TGCGCCAGCAGTCGGCCGGGACAGGGGGCTGGCACTGAAGCTTTCTTT	TRBV4-1	once	TRBJ1-1	TRBD1
CASSGGTLTAQYF	TGTGCCAGCAGCGGCGGGACTCTCACGGCGCAGTATTTT	TRBV7-2	many	TRBJ2-3	.
CASSPIRGVSRTDTQYF	TGTGCCAGCAGCCCCATCAGGGGGGTCTCACGCACAGATACGCAGTATTTT	TRBV7-2	few	TRBJ2-3	.